This is a list of T cell receptor beta chains from one sample in a study of CD4 and CD8 cells across lung adenocarcinoma regions. TCRdb processed the PCR reads anew with MiXCR; each CDR3 protein has one entry. Here the sample spans under 4,000 distinct CDR3 sequences, 65% being singletons. Material for sequencing was CD8+ T cells from the margin of a lung tumor. These TCRs come from a female donor with lung adenocarcinoma. The CD4 and CD8 labels of this study may be unreliable. Both conserved end residues are part of each CDR3. A D gene is named only where the DNA matches it firmly. For some rows the clone size is stated as once, few or many, or as a class when expanded; others skip it.

D gene,V gene,CDR3 length,clone size,J gene,CDR3 protein,CDR3 DNA
NA,TRBV10-1,15,NA,TRBJ1-1,CASSESTRGYTEAFF,TGCGCCAGCAGTGAGTCGACTCGGGGGTACACTGAAGCTTTCTTT
TRBD2,TRBV6-1,15,NA,TRBJ2-7,CASSEDLAGAYEQYF,TGTGCCAGCAGTGAAGATCTAGCGGGAGCCTACGAGCAGTACTTC
NA,TRBV3-1,12,NA,TRBJ2-2,CASSPVTGELFF,TGTGCCAGCAGCCCAGTCACCGGGGAGCTGTTTTTT
TRBD2,TRBV6-1,18,large,TRBJ2-3,CASSTGGAGGPRADTQYF,TGTGCCAGCAGTACCGGGGGAGCGGGGGGGCCCCGCGCAGATACGCAGTATTTT
TRBD1,TRBV6-1,17,few,TRBJ1-2,CASSESGQGARRFGYTF,TGTGCCAGCAGTGAATCGGGGCAGGGGGCGCGAAGGTTTGGCTACACCTTC
NA,TRBV6-1,13,large,TRBJ1-6,CASSETGYSPLHF,TGTGCCAGCAGTGAGACAGGATATTCACCCCTCCACTTT
NA,TRBV11-3,14,NA,TRBJ2-4,CASSLGVAKNIQYF,TGTGCCAGCAGCTTAGGTGTTGCCAAAAACATTCAGTACTTC
NA,TRBV6-4,16,once,TRBJ2-1,CASGGRGGRAQETQYF,TGTGCCAGCGGGGGTAGAGGGGGACGGGCCCAGGAGACCCAGTATTTC
NA,TRBV11-1,14,NA,TRBJ2-3,CASSLAVGTDTQYF,TGTGCCAGCAGCTTAGCTGTCGGCACAGATACGCAGTATTTT
TRBD2,TRBV6-1,17,NA,TRBJ2-1,CASRKTSGGATVREQFF,TGTGCCAGCAGGAAGACTAGCGGGGGGGCCACGGTCCGCGAGCAGTTCTTC
TRBD2,TRBV12-3/TRBV12-4,13,NA,TRBJ2-7,CASSLVRGGEQYF,TGTGCCAGCAGTTTAGTCCGGGGGGGCGAGCAGTACTTC
NA,TRBV6-1,15,once,TRBJ2-7,CASTPGRVSSYEQYF,TGTGCCAGCACCCCGGGACGTGTAAGCTCCTACGAGCAGTACTTC
NA,TRBV7-8,13,NA,TRBJ2-7,CASSSRTNYEQYF,TGTGCCAGCAGCTCCAGAACGAACTACGAGCAGTACTTC
TRBD2,TRBV6-1,14,medium-sized,TRBJ2-3,CASGLAGGKNTQYF,TGTGCCAGCGGACTAGCGGGGGGGAAGAATACGCAGTATTTT